Below are 3 T cell receptor beta chains sequenced from a single sample in a study of cytomegalovirus exposure and HLA in healthy donors. The PCR was carried out with 60 Vbeta primers and 13 Jbeta primers. TCRdb keeps only in-frame clones here, not all; method: immunoSEQ multiplex PCR. Here the sample spans about 200,000 clones, roughly 86% being singletons. The sample comprised PBMCs. The receptors derive from a man aged 35 to 55 in good health and CMV-seropositive.

Only a few counts were recorded for this clone. The chain is built from TRBV4-1 and TRBJ2-3; 10 bases map to TRBD1. Trimming at V came to 4 bases and at J to 6 bases, leaving 10 bases not matched to a gene. The CDR3 extends over 16 amino acids. The germline gives CDR1 MGHRA, CDR2 YSYEKL. DNA of the CDR3: TGCGCCAGCAGCCCAACCACGGGACAGGGGATCGATACGCAGTATTTT. Encoded protein: CASSPTTGQGIDTQYF.

This chain links TRBV19 with TRBJ2-2; D perhaps matches TRBD1 (5 bases). The germline CDR1 and CDR2 sequences are LNHDA and SQIVND (reference sequence). Trimming cost V 1 base and J 6 bases, with 12 bases left between them. The CDR3 is made up of 15 amino acids. The CDR3 is CASSIGQGLAGELFF. The CDR3 nucleotides read TGTGCCAGTAGTATAGGGCAGGGTTTGGCCGGGGAGCTGTTTTTT.

The chain combines TRBV28 with TRBJ1-6, with D perhaps matching TRBD1 (5 bases). Germline loops: CDR1 MDHEN, CDR2 SYDVKM. V lost 3 bases and J 10 bases, leaving 7 bases between the germline ends. The CDR3 loop spans 12 amino acids. In DNA form, the CDR3 reads TGTGCCAGCAGTTTTAGGGGCTCACCCCTCCACTTT. Residues: CASSFRGSPLHF.